The 24 T cell receptor beta chains below come from one sample, sequenced in a study of blood T cell repertoires in COVID-19. Repertoires were generated with immunoSEQ multiplex PCR, while TCRdb's copy carries only in-frame clones and drops some. This sample has approximately 23,000 clones, with about 87% found just once. Input material: peripheral blood. The receptors come from a woman aged 80 or over with active COVID-19.

The sample holds a few counts of this clone. This chain uses TRBV24-1 with TRBJ2-5; D gene unclear. V gave up 5 bases and J gave up 6 bases, with 15 bases separating them. In germline, CDR1 is KGHDR, CDR2 SFDVKD. This CDR3 is built from 14 residues. As DNA, the CDR3 is TGTGCCACCAGTGCAGACGGAGCCAGCAAGACCCAGTACTTC. It specifies CATSADGASKTQYF.

The rearrangement links TRBV6-5 to TRBJ2-7; D gene uncertain. V was cut by 2 bases and J by 3 bases, with 8 bases left in between. This CDR3 is built from 13 residues. CDR1 is MNHEY, CDR2 SVGAGI, per germline. The CDR3 nucleotides read TGTGCCAGCAGTTACCAAGGCGGCTACGAGCAGTACTTC. Protein sequence: CASSYQGGYEQYF.

The chain couples TRBV11-3 to TRBJ1-3; unclear D gene. V was cut by 4 bases and J by 7 bases, with 5 bases left in between. This CDR3 has 11 residues. CDR1 and CDR2 (germline): SGHNT, YENEEA. CDR3 sequence: CASSSGNTIYF. CDR3 DNA sequence: TGTGCCAGCAGCTCCGGGAACACCATATATTTT. Complete variable domain (other parts from reference TRBV11-3 and TRBJ1-3): EAGVVQSPRYKIIEKKQPVAFWCNPISGHNTLYWYLQNLGQGPELLIRYENEEAVDDSQLPKDRFSAERLKGVDSTLKIQPAELGDSAVYLCASSSGNTIYFGEGSWLTVV.

This chain uses TRBV19 with TRBJ2-7; D is perhaps TRBD2 (5 bases). This CDR3 region has 14 residues. Trimming removed 5 bases from V and 0 bases from J, with 11 bases in between. Germline assignment: CDR1 LNHDA and CDR2 SQIVND (reference sequence). The CDR3: CASSPRRSSYEQYF. CDR3 nucleotide sequence: TGTGCCAGTAGTCCCCGGAGGAGCTCCTACGAGCAGTACTTC.

The chain uses TRBV11-1 and TRBJ1-1, with D perhaps matching TRBD1 (5 bases). V lost 2 bases and J lost 5, with 18 bases in between. The CDR3 is 16 residues long. Germline lookup yields CDR1 SGHAT and CDR2 FQDESV (reference sequence). This CDR3 is CASSLFVVGGGTEAFF. CDR3 nucleotide sequence: TGTGCCAGCAGCTTATTTGTGGTCGGGGGAGGAACTGAAGCTTTCTTT.

The V call is TRBV5-6, the J call TRBJ1-3, with unresolved D. Looked up from germline, CDR1 is SGHDT and CDR2 is YYEEEE. The ends were cut back, 5 bases at V and 2 bases at J, with 8 bases in the middle. This CDR3 region has 13 residues. The DNA of the CDR3 is TGTGCCAGCAGAGAGAGGGCTGGAAACACCATATATTTT. Protein sequence: CASRERAGNTIYF.

This clone showed up just once. The V and J genes are TRBV3-1 (or the pseudogene TRBV3-2) and TRBJ1-2; no clear D gene. CDR3 length: 11 amino acids. Trimming shortened V by 1 base and J by 7 bases, and 4 bases separated the two germline ends. Germline CDR1 LGHDT, CDR2 YNNKEL (reference sequence). The CDR3 DNA sequence: TGTGCCAGCAGCCAAGCTTCTGGCTACACCTTC. As protein: CASSQASGYTF.

This clone was seen just once. V and J are TRBV6-5 and TRBJ1-2; D perhaps matches TRBD1 (6 bases). CDR1 and CDR2 (germline): MNHEY, SVGAGI. The CDR3 extends over 15 amino acids. Between the trimmed V and J ends, which lost 6 bases and 4 bases, there was a span of 18 bases. CDR3 in amino acids: CASRVGMDSLYGYTF. As DNA, the CDR3 is TGTGCCAGCAGGGTCGGTATGGACAGCCTCTATGGCTACACCTTC.

This clone is judged medium-sized. The genes are TRBV15 and TRBJ2-7; 8 nucleotides line up with TRBD1. The germline gives CDR1 LNHNV, CDR2 YYDKDF (reference sequence). This CDR3 comprises 16 residues. Trimming removed 0 bases from V and 3 bases from J; junction bases left unmatched: 7. The CDR3 coding sequence is TGTGCCACCAGCAGAGATCGGGGGACAGGAAGCTACGAGCAGTACTTC. Translating it yields CATSRDRGTGSYEQYF.

The rearrangement links TRBV11-2 to TRBJ2-7; D is unresolved. The CDR3 has 13 amino acids. V lost 2 bases and J lost 4, with 9 bases in between. Looked up from germline, CDR1 is SGHAT and CDR2 is FQNNGV. CDR3 bases: TGTGCCAGCAGCTTACGACAACTGTACGAGCAGTACTTC. Protein sequence: CASSLRQLYEQYF.

The rearrangement joins TRBV18 to TRBJ1-1; TRBD1 aligns across 8 bases. CDR1 and CDR2 (germline): KGHSH, LQKENI. The ends lost 6 bases at V and 8 bases at J; junction bases unmatched: 11. This CDR3 contains 14 residues. The CDR3 region has the DNA TGTGCCAGCTCCCCTGGACAGGGAATAGGGGAAGCTTTCTTT. It is translated as CASSPGQGIGEAFF.

The V gene is TRBV19, the J gene TRBJ1-6; no clear D gene. Germline V gene lookup returns CDR1 LNHDA and CDR2 SQIVND (reference sequence). V dropped 7 bases and J dropped 6 bases, with 10 bases sitting between them. This CDR3 has 13 amino acids. CDR3 sequence reads: CASKFSGNSPLHF. The CDR3 DNA is TGTGCCAGTAAATTCTCGGGTAATTCACCCCTCCACTTT.

This chain links TRBV3-1 (or the pseudogene TRBV3-2) with TRBJ2-7; the D gene is possibly TRBD1 (5 bases). CDR1 and CDR2 from the germline V gene are LGHDT and YNNKEL (reference sequence). The CDR3 spans 18 residues. The V gene lost 3 bases and the J gene lost 1 base, with 22 bases spanning the gap. The CDR3 region has the DNA TGTGCCAGCAGCCACCGAAAGGAGAGTGGACACCCATCCTACGAGCAGTACTTC. Its protein is CASSHRKESGHPSYEQYF.

This rearrangement joins TRBV10-2 to TRBJ1-2; no clear D gene. V was clipped by 6 bases and J by 6 bases, with 14 bases between them. The CDR3 consists of 13 residues. Germline CDR1 reads WSHSY; CDR2 reads SAAADI. In DNA form, the CDR3 reads TGCGCCAGCAGCCCTGAGGGTCTAGATGGCTACACCTTC. Its protein is CASSPEGLDGYTF.

This clone has just one count. The chain employs TRBV5-1 and TRBJ1-5, with a possible D match to TRBD1 (5 bases). Trimming removed 0 bases at V and 5 bases at J, with 12 bases between. CDR1 is SGHRS and CDR2 is YFSETQ in the germline V gene. This CDR3 has 15 amino acids. This CDR3 reads CASSLGLQGDQPQHF. In DNA, the CDR3 is TGCGCCAGCAGCTTGGGGCTCCAGGGCGATCAGCCCCAGCATTTT.

The chain employs TRBV5-4 and TRBJ2-5, with 8 nucleotides matching TRBD1. CDR3 length: 16 residues. CDR1 and CDR2 from the germline V gene are SGHNT and YYREEE (reference sequence). V shed 4 bases, J shed 1 base, and the junction held 9 bases outside the gene matches. The CDR3: CASSRLSGQAQETQYF. CDR3 DNA: TGTGCCAGCAGCCGATTGTCGGGACAGGCCCAAGAGACCCAGTACTTC.

The rearrangement links TRBV15 to TRBJ1-5; TRBD1 agrees at 7 bases. Unmatched junction bases numbered 3, after V lost 2 bases and J lost 2 bases. The CDR3 sequence is 15 residues long. Germline V gene data show CDR1 as LNHNV and CDR2 as YYDKDF (reference sequence). In DNA form, the CDR3 reads TGTGCCACCAGCAGAAACAGGGGTGGCAATCAGCCCCAGCATTTT. Encoded protein: CATSRNRGGNQPQHF.

The rearrangement links TRBV6-6 to TRBJ1-2; possible D gene TRBD1, 5 bases. The germline gives CDR1 MNHNY, CDR2 SVGAGI (reference sequence). CDR3 length: 15 residues. V was pared by 6 bases and J by 2 bases, with 16 bases between. The CDR3 loop is CASSPARTLNYGYTF. The DNA for the CDR3 is TGTGCCAGCAGCCCTGCGCGGACACTCAACTATGGCTACACCTTC.

In its sample, this clone was seen once. This chain connects TRBV5-1 to TRBJ1-1; 12 bases are shared with TRBD1. Looked up from germline, CDR1 is SGHRS and CDR2 is YFSETQ. With V trimmed by 7 bases and J by 6 bases, 7 bases remained unmatched. The CDR3 has 14 amino acids. CDR3 sequence: CASGPGQGASEAFF. The CDR3, as DNA: TGCGCCAGCGGGCCGGGACAGGGGGCGTCTGAAGCTTTCTTT.

The J gene is TRBJ2-3, the V gene TRBV18; TRBD2 might be the D (6 bases). Germline V gene lookup returns CDR1 KGHSH and CDR2 LQKENI. Trimming stripped 4 bases from V and 2 bases from J, with 19 bases between. The CDR3 is 17 residues long. The CDR3 DNA reads TGTGCCAGCTCACGGGACTCCGGATTTTGGGCCACAGATACGCAGTATTTT. The encoded protein is CASSRDSGFWATDTQYF.

The chain employs TRBV7-9 and TRBJ2-5; 8 nucleotides match TRBD1. Trimming removed 6 bases from V and 5 bases from J; junction bases left unmatched: 8. This CDR3 comprises 14 residues. Germline-derived CDR1 and CDR2 are SEHNR and FQNEAQ (reference sequence). DNA for the CDR3: TGTGCCAGCAGAGATACAGGGGGAGGCGAGACCCAGTACTTC. As protein: CASRDTGGGETQYF. Drawing the rest from reference TRBV7-9 and TRBJ2-5, the complete variable domain is DTGVSQNPRHKITKRGQNVTFRCDPISEHNRLYWYRQTLGQGPEFLTYFQNEAQLEKSRLLSDRFSAERPKGSFSTLEIQRTEQGDSAMYLCASRDTGGGETQYFGPGTRLLVL.

The rearrangement uses TRBV10-3 and TRBJ1-4; tentative D call: TRBD1 (6 bases). This CDR3 is built from 12 residues. V gave up 9 bases and J gave up 11 bases, with 16 bases separating them. Germline lookup yields CDR1 ENHRY and CDR2 SYGVKD. The CDR3 here is CAMRTEGGKLFF. In nucleotides, the CDR3 is TGTGCCATGCGGACCGAGGGGGGGAAACTGTTTTTT.

The rearrangement links TRBV3-1 (or the pseudogene TRBV3-2) to TRBJ1-2; weak D call: TRBD1 (5 bases). The CDR3 runs 15 residues. The germline V gene encodes CDR1 LGHDT and CDR2 YNNKEL (reference sequence). V dropped 1 base and J dropped 5 bases, with 14 bases sitting between them. For the CDR3, the DNA is TGTGCCAGCAGCCAAGGGCCCGGACAAGGGTATGGCTACACCTTC. Its protein is CASSQGPGQGYGYTF.

The chain has TRBV29-1 and TRBJ2-1; 7 bases agree with TRBD2. V was pared by 4 bases and J by 2 bases, with 2 bases of the junction left unmatched. Germline CDR1 and CDR2: SQVTM and ANQGSEA. This CDR3 comprises 13 residues. CDR3 nucleotide sequence: TGCAGCGTTGGGGGGGGAACCTACAATGAGCAGTTCTTC. Protein sequence: CSVGGGTYNEQFF.